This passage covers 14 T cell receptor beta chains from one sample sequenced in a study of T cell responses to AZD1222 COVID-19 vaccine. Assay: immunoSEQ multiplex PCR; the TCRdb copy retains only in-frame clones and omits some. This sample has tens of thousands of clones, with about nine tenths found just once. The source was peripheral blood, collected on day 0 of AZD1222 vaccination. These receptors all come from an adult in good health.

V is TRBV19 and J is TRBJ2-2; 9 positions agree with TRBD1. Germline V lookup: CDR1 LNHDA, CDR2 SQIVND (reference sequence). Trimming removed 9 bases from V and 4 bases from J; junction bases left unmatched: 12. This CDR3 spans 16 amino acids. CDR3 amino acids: CASSRKRQGGTGELFF. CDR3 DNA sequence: TGTGCCAGCTCTAGGAAGAGACAGGGGGGCACCGGGGAGCTGTTTTTT.

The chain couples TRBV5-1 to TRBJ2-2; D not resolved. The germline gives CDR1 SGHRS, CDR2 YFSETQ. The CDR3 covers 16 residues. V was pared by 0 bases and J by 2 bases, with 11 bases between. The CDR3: CASSLARQSNTGELFF. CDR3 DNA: TGCGCCAGCAGCTTGGCCAGGCAGTCCAACACCGGGGAGCTGTTTTTT.

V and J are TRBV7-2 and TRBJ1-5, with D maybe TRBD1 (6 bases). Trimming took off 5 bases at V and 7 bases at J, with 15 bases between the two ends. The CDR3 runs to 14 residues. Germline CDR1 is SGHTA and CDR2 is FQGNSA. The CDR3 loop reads CASSDPGAGQPQHF. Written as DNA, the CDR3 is TGTGCCAGCAGCGACCCAGGGGCGGGGCAGCCCCAGCATTTT.

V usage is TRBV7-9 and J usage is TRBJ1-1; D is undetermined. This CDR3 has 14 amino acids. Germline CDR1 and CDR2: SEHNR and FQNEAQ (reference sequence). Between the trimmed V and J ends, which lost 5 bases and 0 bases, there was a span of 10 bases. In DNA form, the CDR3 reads TGTGCCAGCAGCCCCCTCTGGGTGAACACTGAAGCTTTCTTT. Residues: CASSPLWVNTEAFF.

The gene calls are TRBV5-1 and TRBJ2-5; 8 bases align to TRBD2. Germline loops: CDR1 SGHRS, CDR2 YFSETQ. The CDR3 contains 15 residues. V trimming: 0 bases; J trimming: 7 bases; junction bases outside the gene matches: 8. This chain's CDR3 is CASSLATGGPGTQYF. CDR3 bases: TGCGCCAGCAGCTTGGCAACGGGGGGGCCTGGGACCCAGTACTTC.

CDR3 in DNA: TGTGCCAGCTCACCCCAGTCCGGAGCTTTCTTT. This encodes CASSPQSGAFF. The chain combines TRBV18 with TRBJ1-1; D is undetermined. V was cut by 3 bases and J by 10 bases, with 9 bases left in between. CDR3 size: 11 residues. Germline assignment: CDR1 KGHSH and CDR2 LQKENI.

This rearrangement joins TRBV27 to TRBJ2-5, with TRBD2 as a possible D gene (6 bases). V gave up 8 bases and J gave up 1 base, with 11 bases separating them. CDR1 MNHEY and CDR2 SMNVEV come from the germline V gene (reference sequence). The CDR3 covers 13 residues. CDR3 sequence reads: CASGAGLQETQYF. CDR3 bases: TGTGCCAGCGGGGCGGGACTCCAAGAGACCCAGTACTTC.

CDR3 in DNA: TGTGCCAGCTCACCATTGGGACAGGTATCTGAGACCCAGTACTTC. Encoded protein: CASSPLGQVSETQYF. The chain has TRBV18 and TRBJ2-5; 8 bases fit TRBD1. Germline loops: CDR1 KGHSH, CDR2 LQKENI. The junction had 7 bases not matched to a gene; V was cut back by 2 bases and J by 5 bases. The CDR3 contains 15 residues.

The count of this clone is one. CDR3 in DNA: TGTGCCAGCAGCGTAGGCCGGGACTCTTTCACAGATACGCAGTATTTT. Its protein is CASSVGRDSFTDTQYF. The rearrangement uses TRBV9 and TRBJ2-3; possibly TRBD2 for D (6 bases). V lost 0 bases and J 2 bases, leaving 13 bases between the germline ends. This CDR3 has 16 residues. Germline lookup yields CDR1 SGDLS and CDR2 YYNGEE.

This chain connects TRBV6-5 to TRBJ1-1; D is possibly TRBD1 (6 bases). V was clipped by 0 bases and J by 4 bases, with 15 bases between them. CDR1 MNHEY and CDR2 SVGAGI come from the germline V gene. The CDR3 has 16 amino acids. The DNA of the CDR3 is TGTGCCAGCAGTTACTCCCATTCGGGGGGGCGCACTGAAGCTTTCTTT. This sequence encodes CASSYSHSGGRTEAFF.

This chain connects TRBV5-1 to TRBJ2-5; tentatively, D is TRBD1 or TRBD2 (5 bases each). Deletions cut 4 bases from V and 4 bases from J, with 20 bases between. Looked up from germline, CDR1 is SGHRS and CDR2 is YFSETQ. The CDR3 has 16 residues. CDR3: CASSPGLPAGTETQYF. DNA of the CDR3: TGCGCCAGCAGCCCAGGACTCCCCGCAGGGACAGAGACCCAGTACTTC.

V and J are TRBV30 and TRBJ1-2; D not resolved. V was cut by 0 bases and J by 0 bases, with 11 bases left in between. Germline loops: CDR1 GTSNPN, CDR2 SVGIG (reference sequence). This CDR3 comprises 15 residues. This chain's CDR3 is CAWSVVRQANYGYTF. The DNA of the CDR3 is TGTGCCTGGAGTGTGGTGAGGCAGGCTAACTATGGCTACACCTTC.

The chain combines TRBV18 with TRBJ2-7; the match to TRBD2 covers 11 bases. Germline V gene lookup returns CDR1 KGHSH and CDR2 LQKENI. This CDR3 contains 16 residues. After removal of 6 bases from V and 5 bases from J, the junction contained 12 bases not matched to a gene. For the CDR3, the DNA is TGTGCCAGCTCCCCGCTGTTAGCGGGGGGGCTGAACGAGCAGTACTTC. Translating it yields CASSPLLAGGLNEQYF. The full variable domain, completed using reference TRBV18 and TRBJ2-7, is NAGVMQNPRHLVRRRGQEARLRCSPMKGHSHVYWYRQLPEEGLKFMVYLQKENIIDESGMPKERFSAEFPKEGPSILRIQQVVRGDSAAYFCASSPLLAGGLNEQYFGPGTRLTVT.

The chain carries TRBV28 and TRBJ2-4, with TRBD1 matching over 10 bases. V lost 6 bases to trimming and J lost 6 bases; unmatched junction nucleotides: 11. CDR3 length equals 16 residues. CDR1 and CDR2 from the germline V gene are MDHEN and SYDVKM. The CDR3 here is CASSSPGTGVGNIQYF. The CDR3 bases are TGTGCCAGCAGCTCCCCCGGGACAGGGGTTGGAAACATTCAGTACTTC. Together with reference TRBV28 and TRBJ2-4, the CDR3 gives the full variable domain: DVKVTQSSRYLVKRTGEKVFLECVQDMDHENMFWYRQDPGLGLRLIYFSYDVKMKEKGDIPEGYSVSREKKERFSLILESASTNQTSMYLCASSSPGTGVGNIQYFGAGTRLSVL.